The 18 T cell receptor beta chains below were found in one sample sequenced in a study of beta chain features in type 1 diabetes. Isolated RNA was reverse transcribed in full, so expressed TCRB transcripts were sequenced. Clones were read by immunoSEQ multiplex PCR, and TCRdb kept only the in-frame ones, dropping some. The sample lists a few hundred thousand clones, 25% to 35% occurring once. Sample: naive CD4+ T cells from blood. Receptor source: a man aged 18 to 35 in good health.

The chain is built from TRBV30 and TRBJ1-5; D unresolved. V shed 0 bases and J shed 9 bases, with 12 bases lying between them. Germline CDR1 and CDR2: GTSNPN and SVGIG (reference sequence). CDR3 length: 13 residues. The CDR3 sequence: CAWSVRGGRPQHF. The CDR3, as DNA: TGTGCCTGGAGTGTCAGAGGCGGTAGGCCCCAGCATTTT.

This rearrangement joins TRBV10-3 to TRBJ2-5; TRBD2 matches at 8 bases. This CDR3 is 17 amino acids long. Trimming removed 4 bases from V and 5 bases from J; junction bases left unmatched: 15. From germline, CDR1 is ENHRY and CDR2 SYGVKD. The CDR3, as DNA: TGTGCCATCAGTGGCGGGCTAGCGGGTTCCCTCTGGGAGACCCAGTACTTC. This encodes CAISGGLAGSLWETQYF.

This clone was seen more than once but under ten times. The V call is TRBV4-1, the J call TRBJ2-5, with D unclear. V dropped 4 bases and J dropped 1 base, with 10 bases sitting between them. The germline V gene has CDR1 MGHRA and CDR2 YSYEKL. There are 14 residues in the CDR3. The CDR3 region is CASSPGSVQETQYF. The CDR3 nucleotides are TGCGCCAGCAGCCCCGGGTCTGTCCAAGAGACCCAGTACTTC.

The CDR3 loop is CASSPSGFSYNEQFF. The CDR3 DNA reads TGTGCCAGCAGCCCCAGCGGATTCTCCTACAATGAGCAGTTCTTC. This sequence joins TRBV7-9 and TRBJ2-1; D is perhaps TRBD2 (5 bases). V was pared by 5 bases and J by 0 bases, with 11 bases between. Germline V gives CDR1 SEHNR, CDR2 FQNEAQ (reference sequence). The CDR3 spans 15 residues. Supplemented by reference TRBV7-9 and TRBJ2-1, the full variable domain reads DTGVSQNPRHKITKRGQNVTFRCDPISEHNRLYWYRQTLGQGPEFLTYFQNEAQLEKSRLLSDRFSAERPKGSFSTLEIQRTEQGDSAMYLCASSPSGFSYNEQFFGPGTRLTVL.

This clone was detected a few times. The chain uses TRBV7-2 and TRBJ2-5; 8 bases map to TRBD1. The V segment lost 6 bases and the J segment 3 bases; nucleotides outside the gene matches: 3. The CDR3 contains 13 residues. CDR1 and CDR2 (germline): SGHTA, FQGNSA. The CDR3 protein is CASRQTGEETQYF. The CDR3 DNA follows: TGTGCCAGCAGGCAGACAGGGGAAGAGACCCAGTACTTC.

The chain combines TRBV9 with TRBJ2-1, with 10 bases fitting TRBD2. Germline values: CDR1 SGDLS, CDR2 YYNGEE. The CDR3 extends over 17 amino acids. V lost 0 bases, J lost 5 bases, and 8 bases stayed unmatched. CDR3 protein: CASSVGLAGSINNEQFF. The DNA for the CDR3 is TGTGCCAGCAGCGTAGGACTAGCGGGTTCCATAAACAATGAGCAGTTCTTC.

This clone was seen more than once but under ten times. The rearrangement uses TRBV30 and TRBJ2-1, with 10 bases lining up with TRBD2. This CDR3 region has 11 residues. V lost 4 bases and J lost 13; bases outside the gene matches: 4. Germline CDR1 and CDR2: GTSNPN and SVGIG (reference sequence). CDR3 bases: TGTGCCTGGACAGCGGGAGGGAGTCAGTTCTTC. Encoded protein: CAWTAGGSQFF. Filled out from reference TRBV30 and TRBJ2-1, the complete variable domain reads SQTIHQWPATLVQPVGSPLSLECTVEGTSNPNLYWYRQAAGRGLQLLFYSVGIGQISSEVPQNLSASRPQDRQFILSSKKLLLSDSGFYLCAWTAGGSQFFGPGTRLTVL.

Details on this clone: The identical CDR3 is also encoded by other nucleotide sequences in the sample. This chain links TRBV5-1 with TRBJ2-5, with D hard to call. Between the trimmed V and J ends, which lost 0 bases and 5 bases, there was a span of 5 bases. The CDR3 length is 12 residues. The V gene's germline CDR1 is SGHRS and CDR2 YFSETQ. DNA for the CDR3: TGCGCCAGCAGCTTGGCCGGCGAGACCCAGTACTTC. This translates into CASSLAGETQYF.

The J gene is TRBJ2-3, the V gene TRBV9, with 12 bases fitting TRBD2. The CDR3 runs to 18 residues. The germline CDR1 and CDR2 sequences are SGDLS and YYNGEE. Trimming removed 3 bases from V and 0 bases from J; junction bases left unmatched: 8. Here the CDR3 reads CASSAGLAGSTSTDTQYF. The CDR3 nucleotides read TGTGCCAGCAGCGCAGGACTAGCGGGGAGCACTAGCACAGATACGCAGTATTTT. Variable domain in full (rest from reference TRBV9 and TRBJ2-3): DSGVTQTPKHLITATGQRVTLRCSPRSGDLSVYWYQQSLDQGLQFLIQYYNGEERAKGNILERFSAQQFPDLHSELNLSSLELGDSALYFCASSAGLAGSTSTDTQYFGPGTRLTVL.

A few counts support this clone. The V gene is TRBV7-9, the J gene TRBJ2-1; 14 bases align to TRBD2. CDR1 and CDR2 from the germline V gene are SEHNR and FQNEAQ (reference sequence). The length of the CDR3 is 16 residues. With V trimmed by 4 bases and J by 8 bases, 7 bases remained unmatched. Written as DNA, the CDR3 is TGTGCCAGCAGCTCGGGACTAGCGGGAGTGATCGATGAGCAGTTCTTC. Translation gives CASSSGLAGVIDEQFF. Full variable domain (remainder filled in from reference TRBV7-9 and TRBJ2-1): DTGVSQNPRHKITKRGQNVTFRCDPISEHNRLYWYRQTLGQGPEFLTYFQNEAQLEKSRLLSDRFSAERPKGSFSTLEIQRTEQGDSAMYLCASSSGLAGVIDEQFFGPGTRLTVL.

This clone has only a few counts. The rearrangement uses TRBV5-6 and TRBJ2-5; unclear D gene. The CDR3 totals 15 residues. The V end lost 3 bases, the J end lost 0 bases, and 12 bases lay between the germline ends. Germline CDR1 SGHDT, CDR2 YYEEEE. CDR3 sequence: CASSWAELHQETQYF. CDR3 bases: TGTGCCAGCAGCTGGGCGGAGCTCCACCAAGAGACCCAGTACTTC.

The chain employs TRBV5-1 and TRBJ2-5; TRBD2 matches at 7 bases. CDR3 length: 14 residues. V shed 0 bases and J 5 bases; nucleotides not matched to a gene: 4. CDR1 and CDR2 from the germline V gene are SGHRS and YFSETQ. This CDR3 reads CASSLERGGETQYF. For the CDR3, the DNA is TGCGCCAGCAGCTTGGAGCGGGGAGGGGAGACCCAGTACTTC.

This clone appeared a few times. The sample contains more than one DNA sequence encoding this CDR3. CDR3 coding DNA: TGCAGCGTTGACACCGGCACAGATACGCAGTATTTT. Residues: CSVDTGTDTQYF. The rearrangement joins TRBV29-1 to TRBJ2-3, with D unclear. The CDR3 sequence is 12 residues long. V was cut by 3 bases and J by 1 base, with 5 bases left in between. Germline V gives CDR1 SQVTM, CDR2 ANQGSEA.

This clone was seen a few times. This sequence joins TRBV7-9 and TRBJ2-3; no clear D. The ends were cut back, 0 bases at V and 8 bases at J, with 9 bases in the middle. CDR1 and CDR2 (germline): SEHNR, FQNEAQ (reference sequence). The CDR3 has 13 residues. The CDR3 loop reads CASSLAGSGTQYF. CDR3 bases: TGTGCCAGCAGCTTAGCAGGGTCGGGTACGCAGTATTTT.

The V and J genes are TRBV28 and TRBJ2-4; TRBD2 aligns across 9 bases. Unmatched junction bases numbered 3, after V lost 5 bases and J lost 1 base. The CDR3 loop spans 15 amino acids. The germline CDR1 and CDR2 sequences are MDHEN and SYDVKM. This CDR3 is CASSIAGDAKNIQYF. The CDR3 bases are TGTGCCAGCAGTATAGCGGGAGACGCCAAAAACATTCAGTACTTC.

The chain employs TRBV2 and TRBJ2-1; 9 bases line up with TRBD2. Germline V gene sequence: CDR1 SNHLY, CDR2 FYNNEI. The CDR3 runs to 16 residues. The V and J ends lost 0 bases and 5 bases, in that order; junction bases with no gene match: 5. The DNA for the CDR3 is TGTGCCAGCAGTGAAGCCCTCCGGACTAGCGACAATGAGCAGTTCTTC. This sequence encodes CASSEALRTSDNEQFF.

Only a few counts were recorded for this clone. The V call is TRBV29-1, the J call TRBJ2-1, with D perhaps matching TRBD2 (7 bases). The CDR3 contains 13 residues. Trimming removed 8 bases from V and 2 bases from J, with 13 bases in between. Germline assignment: CDR1 SQVTM and CDR2 ANQGSEA. The CDR3 sequence: CSSRGGAYNEQFF. The DNA for the CDR3 is TGCAGCTCCCGAGGGGGGGCCTACAATGAGCAGTTCTTC.

This clone was recorded a few times. The chain is built from TRBV2 and TRBJ1-1; D remains ambiguous. The germline V gene encodes CDR1 SNHLY and CDR2 FYNNEI. V was cut by 8 bases and J by 8 bases, with 18 bases left in between. There are 13 residues in the CDR3. CDR3 bases: TGTGCCAGCTCCCCCTTAAGGGAAGGGGAAGCTTTCTTT. Translated: CASSPLREGEAFF. Looking up the rest from reference TRBV2 and TRBJ1-1 gives the full variable domain: EPEVTQTPSHQVTQMGQEVILRCVPISNHLYFYWYRQILGQKVEFLVSFYNNEISEKSEIFDDQFSVERPDGSNFTLKIRSTKLEDSAMYFCASSPLREGEAFFGQGTRLTVV.